This T cell receptor beta chain was obtained from a study of cytomegalovirus exposure and HLA in healthy donors. The PCR made use of 60 Vbeta and 13 Jbeta primers. Only in-frame clones appear in the TCRdb table, and some are missing; sequencing was by immunoSEQ multiplex PCR. Found here are approximately 61,000 clones, less than 80% of them singletons; the top ten hold 3% to 3.5%. The CDR3 runs 15 residues. With 1 base clipped from V and 8 bases from J, the junction kept 7 bases outside the gene matches. CDR1 SGHRS and CDR2 YFSETQ come from the germline V gene. The sample consisted of PBMCs. The V and J genes are TRBV5-1 and TRBJ1-4, with 8 bases identical to TRBD1. The TCR originated in a woman aged 50 to 60 in good health and CMV-seronegative. CDR3 loop: CASSLRQGAPEKLFF. The CDR3 nucleotides are TGCGCCAGCAGCTTGAGGCAGGGGGCGCCAGAAAAACTGTTTTTT.